The 7 T cell receptor beta chains reported below all come from one sample, sequenced in a study of memory CD4+ T cells and cytomegalovirus serostatus (dated by TCRdb to the late 2010s). A FACSAria II was used to sort memory CD4+ T cells, defined as single viable CD3+CD4+CD8-CD45RO+ cells. Libraries were prepared through the immunoSEQ multiplex PCR assay. This is the immuneACCESS table as TCRdb keeps it, with only in-frame sequences that have V and J called. A part of the clones is gone; compared with another copy, unresolved V genes explain less than half, and the rest is unexplained. Present in this sample are approximately 41,000 clones, 75% to 85% of which were seen just once. Around 6.6% of the sample belongs to the ten largest clones. Sequences were obtained from memory CD4+ T cells from blood. The receptors derive from an adult in good health and CMV-seronegative.

The CDR3 DNA follows: TGTGCCAGCAGCTTACCCAGTCGACAACTGTTTTTT. The encoded protein is CASSLPSRQLFF. This rearrangement joins TRBV11-2 to TRBJ1-4, with D uncertain. Trimming removed 2 bases at V and 12 bases at J, with 10 bases between. Germline CDR1 is SGHAT and CDR2 is FQNNGV. This CDR3 spans 12 amino acids.

The chain employs TRBV19 and TRBJ1-5; D gene ambiguous. Germline CDR1 reads LNHDA; CDR2 reads SQIVND (reference sequence). V lost 5 bases and J lost 4, with 6 bases in between. This CDR3 is built from 12 residues. CDR3 nucleotides: TGTGCCAGTAGTCCGGAGAATCAGCCCCAGCATTTT. This codes for CASSPENQPQHF.

The chain couples TRBV11-2 to TRBJ1-1, with D perhaps TRBD1 (6 bases). From germline, CDR1 is SGHAT and CDR2 FQNNGV. The germline V and J ends were trimmed by 1 base and 1 base, with 7 bases remaining between them. The CDR3 extends over 14 amino acids. The CDR3 DNA is TGTGCCAGCAGCTTAGCGGGGGCGAACACTGAAGCTTTCTTT. Translation gives CASSLAGANTEAFF.

The chain uses TRBV7-2 and TRBJ2-7; 8 positions match TRBD2. The CDR3 extends over 15 amino acids. J was trimmed by 0 bases and V by 5 bases; bases with no gene match: 6. Germline CDR1 is SGHTA and CDR2 is FQGNSA. In nucleotides, the CDR3 is TGTGCCAGCAGCCCGTTAGCGGGGCTCTCCTACGAGCAGTACTTC. Translating it yields CASSPLAGLSYEQYF.

This clone was recorded a few times. The chain has TRBV20-1 and TRBJ1-2; D is undetermined. The CDR3 is made up of 11 amino acids. The germline V and J ends were trimmed by 4 bases and 8 bases, with 11 bases remaining between them. In germline, CDR1 is DFQATT, CDR2 SNEGSKA (reference sequence). CDR3 region: CSAIPILGYTF. CDR3 nucleotide sequence: TGCAGTGCTATCCCTATTCTGGGCTACACCTTC.

The chain has TRBV5-1 and TRBJ2-5; TRBD1 matches 7 bases. The V segment lost 4 bases and the J segment 7 bases; nucleotides outside the gene matches: 10. The V gene's germline CDR1 is SGHRS and CDR2 YFSETQ. This CDR3 spans 14 amino acids. The CDR3: CASSIRQGAGTQYF. In nucleotides, the CDR3 is TGCGCCAGCAGCATCCGACAGGGTGCGGGGACCCAGTACTTC. Together with reference TRBV5-1 and TRBJ2-5, the CDR3 gives the full variable domain: KAGVTQTPRYLIKTRGQQVTLSCSPISGHRSVSWYQQTPGQGLQFLFEYFSETQRNKGNFPGRFSGRQFSNSRSEMNVSTLELGDSALYLCASSIRQGAGTQYFGPGTRLLVL.

The chain joins TRBV5-8 to TRBJ1-5; D remains ambiguous. V shed 1 base and J shed 2 bases, with 13 bases lying between them. This CDR3 contains 16 residues. Per the germline V gene, CDR1 is SGHTS and CDR2 is YDEGEE. The CDR3 coding sequence is TGTGCCAGCAGCTTGTATGACGGGTCGGGCAATCAGCCCCAGCATTTT. Its translation: CASSLYDGSGNQPQHF.